This TCR beta chain was recorded in a study of cytomegalovirus exposure and HLA in healthy donors. Turning to this clone: The antigen is not known.

Study findings and constraints: Fewer N-insertions than the approximately 610-donor mean were reportedly shown by an Asian-associated ancestry cluster in a later analysis.

CDR1 SQVTM and CDR2 ANQGSEA come from the germline V gene. The CDR3 is made up of 15 amino acids. The J segment lost 8 bases and the V segment lost 1 base, leaving 13 bases of the junction unmatched. It was with 60 Vbeta and 13 Jbeta primers that the PCR ran. Only in-frame clones appear in the TCRdb table, and some are missing; sequencing was by immunoSEQ multiplex PCR. The sample records 130,000 to 150,000 clones, 70% to 80% being singletons. V and J are TRBV29-1 and TRBJ2-5; 7 bases line up with TRBD1. Sequenced: PBMCs. This clonotype originated in a male donor in good health and CMV-seronegative. The CDR3 nucleotides read TGCAGCGTTGAAGTTGCAGGACAGGCTAGATTAACCCAGTACTTC. Residues: CSVEVAGQARLTQYF.